The next 20 T cell receptor beta chains were all read from a single sample in a study of blood T cell repertoires in COVID-19. Only in-frame clones appear in the TCRdb table, and some are missing; sequencing was by immunoSEQ multiplex PCR. The table lists around 260,000 clones, roughly 86% of them singletons. Sample: peripheral blood. These receptors were collected from a man between 40 and 49 years old who had recovered from COVID-19.

The chain recombines TRBV15 with TRBJ1-5, with D unclear. V was trimmed by 4 bases and J by 7 bases, leaving 11 bases between them. CDR3 length: 13 residues. Germline CDR1 is LNHNV and CDR2 is YYDKDF (reference sequence). CDR3 DNA: TGTGCCACCAGCAAGCTTCGAGCACAGCCCCAGCATTTT. Amino acid sequence: CATSKLRAQPQHF. The complete variable domain, with remaining parts taken from reference TRBV15 and TRBJ1-5, reads DAMVIQNPRYQVTQFGKPVTLSCSQTLNHNVMYWYQQKSSQAPKLLFHYYDKDFNNEADTPDNFQSRRPNTSFCFLDIRSPGLGDTAMYLCATSKLRAQPQHFGDGTRLSIL.

The chain recombines TRBV25-1 with TRBJ1-2; 7 nucleotides agree with TRBD1. V lost 6 bases, J lost 1 base, and 14 bases stayed unmatched. Germline V lookup: CDR1 MGHDK, CDR2 SYGVNS. This CDR3 is 17 amino acids long. The CDR3 protein is CASRPSRTGPYNYGYTF. In DNA form, the CDR3 reads TGTGCCAGCAGACCCTCCCGGACAGGACCCTATAACTATGGCTACACCTTC.

The chain recombines TRBV4-2 with TRBJ2-7, with D uncertain. V was cut by 1 base and J by 2 bases, with 21 bases left in between. The CDR3 loop spans 18 amino acids. The germline CDR1 and CDR2 sequences are LGHNA and YNFKEQ. CDR3 bases: TGTGCCAGCAGCCAAGGTCCATCCCTAGTTGAAAGGCCCTACGAGCAGTACTTC. Protein product: CASSQGPSLVERPYEQYF.

This chain connects TRBV27 to TRBJ1-2; D ambiguous. Trimming took 6 bases from V and 2 from J, leaving 13 bases between them. The CDR3 length is 14 residues. Germline CDR1 MNHEY, CDR2 SMNVEV (reference sequence). CDR3 nucleotide sequence: TGTGCCAGCAGCCCCACCCCCGGGAACTATGGCTACACCTTC. Its translation is CASSPTPGNYGYTF.

The chain uses TRBV7-2 and TRBJ2-7; a possible D gene is TRBD1 (6 bases). V lost 7 bases, J lost 5 bases, and 15 bases lay in between. CDR3 length: 13 residues. CDR1 and CDR2 (germline): SGHTA, FQGNSA. The CDR3 here is CASTAQGWHEQYF. The DNA of the CDR3 is TGTGCCAGCACCGCTCAGGGGTGGCACGAGCAGTACTTC. Filled out from reference TRBV7-2 and TRBJ2-7, the complete variable domain reads GAGVSQSPSNKVTEKGKDVELRCDPISGHTALYWYRQSLGQGLEFLIYFQGNSAPDKSGLPSDRFSAERTGGSVSTLTIQRTQQEDSAVYLCASTAQGWHEQYFGPGTRLTVT.

The chain links TRBV5-6 to TRBJ1-4; D is possibly TRBD1 (6 bases). The CDR3 runs to 12 residues. The germline CDR1 and CDR2 sequences are SGHDT and YYEEEE. V lost 5 bases and J 13 bases, leaving 15 bases between the germline ends. This CDR3 reads CASSFAGTPLFF. CDR3 DNA sequence: TGTGCCAGCAGTTTTGCTGGGACACCACTGTTTTTT.

The gene calls are TRBV9 and TRBJ2-1; D might be TRBD1 (5 bases). The CDR3 has 14 amino acids. CDR1 is SGDLS, CDR2 YYNGEE, per germline. V was pared by 4 bases and J by 4 bases, with 12 bases between. Here the CDR3 reads CASSPLTAYNEQFF. The CDR3 region has the DNA TGTGCCAGCAGCCCACTGACAGCGTACAATGAGCAGTTCTTC.

The V call is TRBV7-2, the J call TRBJ2-2, with D perhaps matching TRBD1 (5 bases). The CDR3 is 14 amino acids. V lost 3 bases, J lost 4 bases, and 9 bases lay in between. Germline CDR1 and CDR2: SGHTA and FQGNSA. The CDR3 is CASSFQGATGELFF. The CDR3 nucleotides are TGTGCCAGCAGCTTCCAGGGCGCCACCGGGGAGCTGTTTTTT.

This clone was recorded only once. The V call is TRBV7-9, the J call TRBJ2-3; 9 nucleotides match TRBD1. With 3 bases clipped from V and 10 bases from J, the junction kept 8 bases outside the gene matches. Germline values: CDR1 SEHNR, CDR2 FQNEAQ (reference sequence). This CDR3 comprises 14 residues. The CDR3 nucleotides are TGTGCCAGCAGCTTTGGGACAGGGCGCATCGCGCAGTATTTT. Its translation is CASSFGTGRIAQYF. Filled out from reference TRBV7-9 and TRBJ2-3, the complete variable domain reads DTGVSQNPRHKITKRGQNVTFRCDPISEHNRLYWYRQTLGQGPEFLTYFQNEAQLEKSRLLSDRFSAERPKGSFSTLEIQRTEQGDSAMYLCASSFGTGRIAQYFGPGTRLTVL.

The chain recombines TRBV6-6 with TRBJ1-1, with a tentative D call TRBD1 (5 bases). The germline V gene encodes CDR1 MNHNY and CDR2 SVGAGI (reference sequence). This CDR3 contains 13 residues. V gave up 8 bases and J gave up 1 base, with 11 bases separating them. CDR3 nucleotide sequence: TGTGCCAGCGCGACAGAGCGGAACACTGAAGCTTTCTTT. Protein product: CASATERNTEAFF.

V gene TRBV10-3 combines with J gene TRBJ1-2; TRBD1 aligns across 9 bases. The CDR3 totals 15 residues. Germline CDR1 reads ENHRY; CDR2 reads SYGVKD. V trimming: 4 bases; J trimming: 3 bases; junction bases outside the gene matches: 6. For the CDR3, the DNA is TGTGCCATCAGTGGGATACAGGGGGCGGACTATGGCTACACCTTC. Its protein is CAISGIQGADYGYTF.

J is TRBJ1-1 and V is TRBV19, with 8 bases identical to TRBD1. CDR3 size: 14 residues. Germline lookup yields CDR1 LNHDA and CDR2 SQIVND (reference sequence). Losses at the gene ends were 6 bases for V and 0 bases for J; bases not matched to a gene: 3. Here the CDR3 reads CASSLGQVNTEAFF. CDR3 nucleotides: TGTGCCAGTAGCTTGGGACAGGTGAACACTGAAGCTTTCTTT.

The sample holds a few counts of this clone. The V gene is TRBV7-2, the J gene TRBJ2-3; possible D gene TRBD2, 5 bases. The CDR3 length is 16 residues. CDR1 and CDR2 (germline): SGHTA, FQGNSA. Trimming took 2 bases from V and 0 from J, leaving 12 bases between them. CDR3 nucleotides: TGTGCCAGCAGCTTAAGGTCAACGGGAAGCACAGATACGCAGTATTTT. Translated, it gives CASSLRSTGSTDTQYF.

The chain recombines TRBV19 with TRBJ2-5, with 7 positions matching TRBD1. V lost 6 bases and J lost 3; bases outside the gene matches: 10. Germline lookup yields CDR1 LNHDA and CDR2 SQIVND (reference sequence). This CDR3 contains 15 residues. Here the CDR3 reads CASSPLGGAEETQYF. The DNA for the CDR3 is TGTGCCAGTAGCCCACTAGGGGGCGCGGAAGAGACCCAGTACTTC.

The CDR3 DNA is TGTGCCAGTAGTATAAGGAGAGGATTCTATCAGCCCCAGCATTTT. Its protein product is CASSIRRGFYQPQHF. This sequence joins TRBV19 and TRBJ1-5, with D unresolved. This CDR3 region has 15 residues. Between the trimmed V and J ends, which lost 2 bases and 5 bases, there was a span of 13 bases. The germline CDR1 and CDR2 sequences are LNHDA and SQIVND (reference sequence).

This clone appeared once. V is TRBV13 and J is TRBJ2-1; TRBD2 aligns across 11 bases. V shed 4 bases, J shed 6 bases, and the junction held 11 bases outside the gene matches. The germline V gene encodes CDR1 PRHDT and CDR2 FYEKMQ (reference sequence). The CDR3 is 17 residues long. Here the CDR3 reads CASSSRLSGGALNEQFF. CDR3 nucleotide sequence: TGTGCCAGCAGCTCCCGCCTTAGCGGGGGGGCCCTCAATGAGCAGTTCTTC.

This rearrangement joins TRBV5-1 to TRBJ2-7; 7 bases line up with TRBD2. The germline CDR1 and CDR2 sequences are SGHRS and YFSETQ. The CDR3 is made up of 12 amino acids. V shed 2 bases and J 11 bases; nucleotides not matched to a gene: 7. Here the CDR3 reads CASSFNAGEKYF. The CDR3 DNA sequence: TGCGCCAGCAGCTTTAACGCGGGAGAGAAGTACTTC.

The V gene is TRBV11-2, the J gene TRBJ1-5; D unclear. V was clipped by 1 base and J by 3 bases, with 7 bases between them. Per the germline V gene, CDR1 is SGHAT and CDR2 is FQNNGV. The CDR3 runs to 14 residues. CDR3 sequence (DNA): TGTGCCAGCAGCTTAGGGTCAGTCAATCAGCCCCAGCATTTT. Protein sequence: CASSLGSVNQPQHF.

Comment on this clone: One junction end disagrees with the germline gene, perhaps due to a read error. The chain links TRBV25-1 to TRBJ1-4; the D is unclear. Germline loops: CDR1 MGHDK, CDR2 SYGVNS. The CDR3 runs to 14 residues. CDR3 region: CVSRPSRAGEKLFF. For the CDR3, the DNA is TGTGTCAGCAGACCTTCTAGAGCGGGTGAAAAACTGTTTTTT.

The rearrangement uses TRBV6-5 and TRBJ1-1; 9 bases are a match to TRBD1. The germline V gene encodes CDR1 MNHEY and CDR2 SVGAGI. The CDR3 has 14 amino acids. V lost 6 bases, J lost 4 bases, and 6 bases stayed unmatched. In DNA, the CDR3 is TGTGCCAGCAGAAAGGAGACAGGGGGCACTGAAGCTTTCTTT. This translates into CASRKETGGTEAFF.